This T cell receptor (beta chain) was sequenced during a study of T cells in Graves' hyperthyroidism and ophthalmopathy. Study conclusions and caveats: In the blood, most expanded thyroid clonotypes above 0.001 appeared as well.

This clonotype was counted only a few times. Its target is unknown. Together with thyroid ultrasound, orbital computed tomography, serum thyroxine and TRAb, clinical symptoms were used for diagnoses. The TCR beta CDR3 regions underwent amplification using RNA transcripts as the source. Researchers ran a first-round RT-PCR on the TCR CDR3 using the HTBI primer set. MiXCR was run by TCRdb on the multiplex PCR reads, yielding one entry per CDR3 protein. The sample includes 500,000 or so distinct CDR3 sequences, roughly a sixth of them seen just once. Specimen: blood. The TCR was taken from a woman in her 30s with Graves' ophthalmopathy.

This chain's CDR3 is CASSGIFGTYEQYF. CDR3 nucleotides: TGTGCCAGTAGTGGAATTTTCGGAACCTACGAGCAGTACTTC. The rearrangement joins TRBV19 to TRBJ2-7; no clear D gene. The germline V and J ends were trimmed by 5 bases and 2 bases, with 13 bases remaining between them. The CDR3 extends over 14 amino acids. CDR1 and CDR2 (germline): LNHDA, SQIVND (reference sequence).